The 9 T cell receptor beta chains below come from one sample, sequenced in a study of shared clonotypes between healthy human individuals. Clones were sequenced by immunoSEQ multiplex PCR, and TCRdb holds only the in-frame ones, with some missing. The repertoire has 470,000 or so clones, about 78% of them found once; the top ten carry 12%. Sequenced sample: PBMCs. These TCRs come from a woman aged 40 to 50 in good health. Some clones in this sample may be carry-over from other donors' samples.

This clone has only one observation. This CDR3 reads CAWSGKKDSLFEQYF. The CDR3 DNA follows: TGTGCCTGGAGTGGTAAAAAGGACAGTCTTTTCGAGCAGTACTTC. This chain connects TRBV30 to TRBJ2-7; TRBD1 might be the D (6 bases). Trimming left V 1 base short and J 6 bases short, with 19 bases between. This CDR3 has 15 amino acids. Germline CDR1 is GTSNPN and CDR2 is SVGIG (reference sequence).

The chain couples TRBV7-9 to TRBJ2-1; 7 bases fit TRBD2. CDR1 and CDR2 (germline): SEHNR, FQNEAQ (reference sequence). With V trimmed by 2 bases and J by 10 bases, 8 bases remained unmatched. The CDR3 length is 14 residues. The CDR3 spells CASSLSAGDGEQFF. DNA for the CDR3: TGTGCCAGCAGCTTATCGGCGGGAGATGGAGAGCAGTTCTTC.

V gene TRBV5-5 combines with J gene TRBJ2-3; D gene ambiguous. The V gene lost 3 bases and the J gene lost 10 bases, with 18 bases spanning the gap. The germline V gene encodes CDR1 SGHKS and CDR2 YYEKEE (reference sequence). The CDR3 totals 14 residues. CDR3 region: CASSSPLLSLPQYF. In DNA, the CDR3 is TGTGCCAGCAGCTCGCCTTTGCTATCGCTCCCGCAGTATTTT.

The chain is built from TRBV2 and TRBJ2-5; TRBD1 matches 7 bases. From germline, CDR1 is SNHLY and CDR2 FYNNEI. This CDR3 comprises 14 residues. J was trimmed by 8 bases and V by 4 bases; bases with no gene match: 10. Here the CDR3 DNA reads TGTGCCAGCAGTGTGCCGGGACAGCGAGGCACCCAGTACTTC. Its translation: CASSVPGQRGTQYF.

This chain uses TRBV6-1 with TRBJ1-5; maybe TRBD1 (6 bases). The CDR3 sequence is 13 residues long. Germline CDR1 reads MNHNS; CDR2 reads SASEGT. With 3 bases removed from V and 9 bases from J, the gap between germline ends came to 12 bases. This chain's CDR3 is CASSDVRGAPQHF. The CDR3 bases are TGTGCCAGCAGTGATGTCAGGGGTGCGCCCCAGCATTTT.

The chain carries TRBV7-2 and TRBJ2-1; D is possibly TRBD1 (6 bases). V was shortened by 5 bases and J by 5 bases, with 13 bases between the two germline ends. This CDR3 has 14 amino acids. Germline V CDR1 and CDR2: SGHTA, FQGNSA. The CDR3 reads CASSTSGTNNEQFF. The CDR3 nucleotides are TGTGCCAGCAGCACGTCCGGGACAAACAATGAGCAGTTCTTC.

With respect to this clone: The sample contains more than one DNA sequence encoding this CDR3. The chain uses TRBV2 and TRBJ2-1; 8 bases fit TRBD1. The CDR3 consists of 13 residues. V was clipped by 5 bases and J by 4 bases; unmatched bases: 1. The germline V gene encodes CDR1 SNHLY and CDR2 FYNNEI. The CDR3 region has the DNA TGTGCCAGCAGTAACAGGGGGTACAATGAGCAGTTCTTC. Translating gives CASSNRGYNEQFF.

The chain has TRBV2 and TRBJ2-7; D is unclear. Trimming took off 10 bases at V and 3 bases at J, with 13 bases between the two ends. The CDR3 totals 12 residues. CDR1 SNHLY and CDR2 FYNNEI come from the germline V gene. The CDR3 DNA reads TGTGCCACCCAAATTTTCGACTACGAGCAGTACTTC. Protein product: CATQIFDYEQYF.

The CDR3 loop reads CASSQDRGASSYTF. The DNA of the CDR3 is TGCGCCAGCAGCCAAGACAGGGGGGCTTCGAGCTACACCTTC. This chain uses TRBV4-1 with TRBJ1-2; the match to TRBD1 covers 7 bases. V lost 0 bases and J lost 9; bases outside the gene matches: 7. Germline assignment: CDR1 MGHRA and CDR2 YSYEKL. The CDR3 consists of 14 residues.